This T cell receptor (beta chain) was documented in a study of cytomegalovirus exposure and HLA in healthy donors. Study-level findings and limits: Both high specificity and high sensitivity reportedly marked the classifier's diagnosis of cytomegalovirus status.

Only in-frame clones appear in the TCRdb table, and some are missing; sequencing was by immunoSEQ multiplex PCR. The data contain 180,000 or so clones, approximately 86% of them singletons. As concerns this clone: The target antigen is unknown.

Germline V CDR1 and CDR2: SGHRS, YFSETQ. After removal of 0 bases from V and 6 bases from J, the junction contained 5 bases not matched to a gene. The CDR3 has 15 amino acids. The chain links TRBV5-1 to TRBJ1-4, with 7 bases fitting TRBD1. This clonotype originated in a young man in good health and CMV-seropositive. Sequencing was performed on PBMCs. The CDR3 DNA sequence: TGCGCCAGCAGCTTGGCCAGGGGGAACGATGAAAAACTGTTTTTT. Its translation: CASSLARGNDEKLFF.